This entry describes one TCR beta chain. Germline V lookup: CDR1 KGHSH, CDR2 LQKENI. The CDR3 totals 14 residues. The V end lost 3 bases, the J end lost 6 bases, and 14 bases lay between the germline ends. The input for sorted-subset replicate PCRs was approximately 210 ng DNA, 25,000 to 35,000 T cell genomes. Sequencing was performed with immunoSEQ multiplex PCR; in TCRdb, only in-frame clones are kept and a portion is missing. The profile shows over 2 million clones, over 85% of them singletons. The sample comes from a study of shared clonotypes between healthy human individuals. This sequence originates from a man younger than 30 in good health. The sequencing input was naive CD4+ T cells sorted from blood. Subset meaning: CD45RA+ positively selected. V gene TRBV18 combines with J gene TRBJ1-2, with a possible D match to TRBD1 (6 bases). The CDR3 nucleotides are TGTGCCAGCTCACCGCGGGACAACGGCCATGGCTACACCTTC. Residues: CASSPRDNGHGYTF.